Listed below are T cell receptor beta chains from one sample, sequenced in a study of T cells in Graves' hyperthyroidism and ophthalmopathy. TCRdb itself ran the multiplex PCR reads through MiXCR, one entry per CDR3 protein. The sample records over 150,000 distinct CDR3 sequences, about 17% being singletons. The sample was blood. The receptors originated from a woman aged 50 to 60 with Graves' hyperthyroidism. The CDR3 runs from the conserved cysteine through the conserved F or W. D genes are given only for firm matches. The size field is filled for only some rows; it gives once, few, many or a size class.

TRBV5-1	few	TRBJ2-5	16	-	CASSLAGIGGAETQYF	TGCGCCAGCAGCTTGGCCGGTATCGGGGGCGCGGAGACCCAGTACTTC
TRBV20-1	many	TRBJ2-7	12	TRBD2	CSASGRNYEQYF	TGCAGTGCTAGCGGGAGGAACTACGAGCAGTACTTC
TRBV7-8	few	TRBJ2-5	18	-	CASSRDVFPKLTTETQYF	TGTGCCAGCAGCCGAGATGTCTTCCCAAAACTAACCACGGAGACCCAGTACTTC
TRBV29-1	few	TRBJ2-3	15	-	CSVVVGTGRTDTQYF	TGCAGCGTTGTTGTCGGTACAGGGCGGACAGATACGCAGTATTTT
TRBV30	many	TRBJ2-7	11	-	CACERSYEQYF	TGTGCCTGTGAGCGGAGCTACGAGCAGTACTTC
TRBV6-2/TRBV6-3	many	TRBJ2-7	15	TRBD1	CASSYSSRGPYEQYF	TGTGCCAGCAGTTACTCGAGCAGGGGGCCCTACGAGCAGTACTTC
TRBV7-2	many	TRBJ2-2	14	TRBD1	CASSRDRVSGELFF	TGTGCCAGCAGCAGGGACAGGGTGTCCGGGGAGCTGTTTTTT
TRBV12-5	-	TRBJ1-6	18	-	CASGFQMGTSSYNSPLHF	TGTGCTAGTGGTTTCCAGATGGGGACGAGCTCCTATAATTCACCCCTCCACTTT
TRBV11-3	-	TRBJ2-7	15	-	CASSSGLAGTYEQYF	TGTGCCAGCAGCTCCGGACTCGCTGGGACCTACGAGCAGTACTTC
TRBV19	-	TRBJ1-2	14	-	CASSTPGAPYGYTF	TGTGCCAGTAGTACCCCGGGAGCCCCCTATGGCTACACCTTC
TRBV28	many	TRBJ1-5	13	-	CASKGHPQEPQHF	TGTGCCAGCAAGGGCCACCCGCAAGAGCCCCAGCATTTT
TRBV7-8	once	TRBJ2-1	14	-	CASSQGASDNEQFF	TGTGCCAGCAGCCAAGGGGCCAGTGACAATGAGCAGTTCTTC
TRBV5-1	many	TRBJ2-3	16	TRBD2	CASSLGISGSTDTQYF	TGCGCCAGCAGCTTGGGAATTAGCGGGAGTACAGATACGCAGTATTTT
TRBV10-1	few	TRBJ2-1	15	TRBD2	CASSDLAGVSDEQFF	TGCGCCAGCAGTGACCTAGCGGGAGTTTCTGATGAGCAGTTCTTC
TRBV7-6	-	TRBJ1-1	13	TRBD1	CASSRQGAGEAFF	TGTGCCAGCAGCAGACAGGGGGCCGGTGAAGCTTTCTTT
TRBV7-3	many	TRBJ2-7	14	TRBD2	CASSLLAEISEQYF	TGTGCCAGCAGCTTACTAGCGGAGATTTCCGAGCAGTACTTC
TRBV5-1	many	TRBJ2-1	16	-	CASSGVGGRVYNEQFF	TGCGCCAGCAGCGGGGTTGGGGGAAGGGTCTACAATGAGCAGTTCTTC
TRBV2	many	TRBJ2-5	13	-	CASSEAGEETQYF	TGTGCCAGCAGTGAGGCAGGGGAAGAGACCCAGTACTTC
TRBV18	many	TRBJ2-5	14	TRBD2	CASSPRGGQETQYF	TGTGCCAGCTCACCACGCGGGGGTCAAGAGACCCAGTACTTC
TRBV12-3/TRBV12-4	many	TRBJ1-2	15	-	CASSFVTAVNYGYTF	TGTGCCAGCAGTTTTGTTACAGCCGTCAACTATGGCTACACCTTC
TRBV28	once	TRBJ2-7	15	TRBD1	CASSATGSGSYEQYF	TGTGCCAGCAGTGCGACAGGGTCGGGCTCCTACGAGCAGTACTTC
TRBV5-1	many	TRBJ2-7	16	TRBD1	CASSPGQGARVYEQYF	TGCGCCAGCAGCCCCGGACAGGGGGCAAGGGTCTACGAGCAGTACTTC
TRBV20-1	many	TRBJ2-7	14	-	CSATNPGEFYEQYF	TGCAGTGCTACGAACCCCGGAGAATTCTACGAGCAGTACTTC
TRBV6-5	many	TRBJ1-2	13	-	CASSSYENYGYTF	TGTGCCAGCAGTTCCTACGAAAACTATGGCTACACCTTC
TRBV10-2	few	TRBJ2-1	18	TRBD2	CASRGLAGALGTYNEQFF	TGCGCCAGCAGGGGACTAGCGGGAGCTTTGGGAACCTACAATGAGCAGTTCTTC
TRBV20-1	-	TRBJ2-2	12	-	CSARGGQGELFF	TGCAGTGCTAGAGGTGGACAGGGGGAGCTGTTTTTT
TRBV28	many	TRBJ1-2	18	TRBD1	CASRPAGTGGAGPDGYTF	TGTGCCAGCAGACCTGCGGGTACAGGGGGCGCGGGCCCCGATGGCTACACCTTC
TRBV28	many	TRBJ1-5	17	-	CASSLFRGHSSNQPQHF	TGTGCCAGCAGTTTATTCCGCGGGCACTCTAGCAATCAGCCCCAGCATTTT
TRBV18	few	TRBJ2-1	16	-	CASSPWDMSSYNEQFF	TGTGCCAGCTCACCATGGGACATGAGCTCCTACAATGAGCAGTTCTTC
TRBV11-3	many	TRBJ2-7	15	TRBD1	CASSLGGQGIYEQYF	TGTGCCAGCAGCTTAGGGGGACAGGGAATCTACGAGCAGTACTTC
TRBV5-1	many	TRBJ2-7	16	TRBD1	CASSDLTGDPSYEQYF	TGCGCCAGCAGCGACTTGACAGGGGACCCCTCCTACGAGCAGTACTTC
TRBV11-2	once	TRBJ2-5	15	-	CASSRAWGYQETQYF	TGTGCCAGCAGTCGGGCTTGGGGGTACCAAGAGACCCAGTACTTC
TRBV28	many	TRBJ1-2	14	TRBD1	CASSRTGGANGYTF	TGTGCCAGCAGTCGGACAGGGGGTGCGAATGGCTACACCTTC
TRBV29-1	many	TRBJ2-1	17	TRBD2	CSVEAIAGVGSYNEQFF	TGCAGCGTTGAAGCTATAGCGGGAGTCGGCTCCTACAATGAGCAGTTCTTC
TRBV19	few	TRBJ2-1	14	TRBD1	CASNDRGLYNEQFF	TGTGCCAGTAATGACAGGGGGCTCTACAATGAGCAGTTCTTC
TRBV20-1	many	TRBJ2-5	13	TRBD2	CSGHGRDQETQYF	TGCAGTGGTCACGGGAGGGACCAAGAGACCCAGTACTTC
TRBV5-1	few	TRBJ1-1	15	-	CASSLKTSMNTEAFF	TGCGCCAGCAGCTTGAAAACTTCTATGAACACTGAAGCTTTCTTT
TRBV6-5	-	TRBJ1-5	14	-	CASSYRESNQPQHF	TGTGCCAGCAGTTACAGAGAAAGCAATCAGCCCCAGCATTTT
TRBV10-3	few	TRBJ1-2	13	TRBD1	CAISGGTGGGYTF	TGTGCCATCAGTGGAGGTACAGGGGGCGGCTACACCTTC
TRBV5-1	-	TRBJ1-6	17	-	CASSLGTPSSYNSPLHF	TGCGCCAGCAGCTTAGGGACACCCAGCTCCTATAATTCACCCCTCCACTTT
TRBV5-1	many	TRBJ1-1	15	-	CASSLTGGANTEAFF	TGCGCCAGCAGCTTAACGGGGGGAGCGAACACTGAAGCTTTCTTT
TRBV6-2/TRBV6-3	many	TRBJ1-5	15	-	CASSHWDSKNQPQHF	TGTGCCAGCAGTCACTGGGACTCGAAAAATCAGCCCCAGCATTTT
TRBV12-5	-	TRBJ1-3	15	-	CASGLRVLGGNTIYF	TGTGCTAGTGGTCTCAGGGTTCTAGGTGGAAACACCATATATTTT
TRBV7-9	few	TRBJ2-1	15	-	CASSSRTENKNEQFF	TGTGCCAGCAGTTCACGAACGGAAAATAAGAATGAGCAGTTCTTC
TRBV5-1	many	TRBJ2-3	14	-	CASSLDPTTDTQYF	TGCGCCAGCAGCTTGGATCCCACCACAGATACGCAGTATTTT
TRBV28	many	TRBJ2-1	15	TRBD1	CASSPDRADYNEQFF	TGTGCCAGCAGCCCCGACAGGGCGGACTACAATGAGCAGTTCTTC
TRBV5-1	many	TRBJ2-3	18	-	CASSLSGGGILSTDTQYF	TGCGCCAGCAGCCTGTCGGGTGGCGGGATCCTTTCCACAGATACGCAGTATTTT
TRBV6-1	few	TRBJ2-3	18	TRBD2	CASLGTPGLAGLTDTQYF	TGTGCCAGCTTAGGAACTCCGGGACTAGCGGGACTCACAGATACGCAGTATTTT
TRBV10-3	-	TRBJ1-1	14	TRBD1	CAIRGGRLNTEAFF	TGTGCCATCAGAGGGGGCAGGTTGAACACTGAAGCTTTCTTT
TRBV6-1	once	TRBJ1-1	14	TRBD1	CASSRQGAGTEAFF	TGTGCCAGCAGTCGACAGGGGGCTGGTACTGAAGCTTTCTTT
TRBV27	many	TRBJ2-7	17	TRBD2	CASSIGLAGGPSYEQYF	TGTGCCAGCAGTATCGGACTAGCGGGAGGGCCATCCTACGAGCAGTACTTC
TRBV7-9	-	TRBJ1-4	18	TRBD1	CASSLGSGQGALNEKLFF	TGTGCCAGCAGCTTAGGTTCGGGACAGGGGGCCCTGAATGAAAAACTGTTTTTT
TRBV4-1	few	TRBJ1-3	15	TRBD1	CASSQRTGPGNTIYF	TGCGCCAGCAGCCAGCGGACAGGGCCAGGAAACACCATATATTTT
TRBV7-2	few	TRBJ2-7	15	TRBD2	CASRRGLAGNYEQYF	TGTGCCAGCAGGCGTGGACTAGCGGGAAACTACGAGCAGTACTTC
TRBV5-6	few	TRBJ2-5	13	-	CASSLGSEETQYF	TGTGCCAGCAGCTTGGGTAGTGAAGAGACCCAGTACTTC